The source of this T cell receptor (beta chain) is a study of blood T cell repertoires in COVID-19. Overall study context: COVID-19 samples collected from the United States, Italy and Spain covered acute and convalescent phases. Nucleic acid was either cDNA or gDNA, and it came from T cells, B-cell-depleted T cells, or PBMCs.

The CDR3 contains 13 residues. Deletions cut 8 bases from V and 2 bases from J, with 10 bases between. The germline CDR1 and CDR2 sequences are MNHEY and SVGAGI. In the original analysis: Estimated nucleated cell counts came from reference gene primer amplification. Measured with immunoSEQ multiplex PCR; TCRdb has only the in-frame clones, and not every one. V, J and clone size are those of that table, while D and trimming were read from the DNA. The table has over 150,000 clones, roughly 88% seen once. The genes are TRBV6-5 and TRBJ1-5; D remains ambiguous. Input material: peripheral blood. This receptor was obtained from a woman of 80 years or more with active or convalescent COVID-19. The CDR3 region has the DNA TGTGCCAGCCGGAGCTTGGGCAATCAGCCCCAGCATTTT. Translation: CASRSLGNQPQHF.